What follows describes a single T cell receptor (beta chain). Its antigen is undetermined. Diagnosis rested on symptoms, serum thyroxine and TRAb, thyroid ultrasound, and orbital computed tomography. Amplification targeted TCR beta CDR3 regions from RNA transcripts. Researchers ran a first-round RT-PCR on the TCR CDR3 using the HTBI primer set. TCRdb re-derived calls from the multiplex PCR reads in MiXCR, one entry per CDR3 protein. Of 300,000 to 400,000 distinct CDR3 sequences in the sample, under 15% were seen once. The entry originates in a study of T cells in Graves' hyperthyroidism and ophthalmopathy. Findings and caveats of the study: Most clonotypes expanded in thyroid above 0.001 were likewise present in blood.

The CDR3 sequence is 14 residues long. V lost 5 bases to trimming and J lost 4 bases; unmatched junction nucleotides: 4. Per germline, CDR1 SEHNR and CDR2 FQNEAQ (reference sequence). Material for sequencing was blood. The source of this sequence is a woman in her late teens or twenties with Graves' hyperthyroidism. This rearrangement joins TRBV7-9 to TRBJ2-3, with 9 bases aligning to TRBD1. Here the CDR3 reads CASSIWTGADTQYF. The CDR3, as DNA: TGTGCCAGCAGCATATGGACAGGGGCAGATACGCAGTATTTT.